This TCR beta chain was documented in a study of blood T cell repertoires in COVID-19. With 5 bases removed from V and 0 bases from J, the gap between germline ends came to 5 bases. The CDR3 has 12 residues. Per germline, CDR1 WNHNN and CDR2 SYGVQD (reference sequence). Produced via immunoSEQ multiplex PCR; TCRdb's table is partial and in-frame only. The sample yields 200,000 or so clones, 80% seen once. The clonotype comes from a woman in her 40s with acute COVID-19. The chain couples TRBV10-1 to TRBJ2-7; the D is unclear. Sequencing input: PBMCs or T cells enriched from blood (not recorded which). The CDR3 nucleotides read TGCGCCAGCAGTAGCCGCTCCTACGAGCAGTACTTC. Amino acid sequence: CASSSRSYEQYF.